The 2 T cell receptor beta chains below come from one sample, sequenced in a study of cytomegalovirus exposure and HLA in healthy donors. The PCR contained 60 Vbeta and 13 Jbeta primers. Libraries were prepared by immunoSEQ multiplex PCR; TCRdb keeps only in-frame clonotypes and omits some of them. The sample contains about 160,000 clones, 82% of which appear only once. The sample was PBMCs. These receptors came from a girl aged 10 to 17 in good health and CMV-seropositive.

This clone occurred once. In DNA form, the CDR3 reads TGTGCCAGCAGCTTTTTCCTCGGGACAGATGATAATGAGCAGTTCTTC. Amino acid sequence: CASSFFLGTDDNEQFF. This chain links TRBV11-1 with TRBJ2-1; 7 bases map to TRBD1. V lost 3 bases to trimming and J lost 7 bases; unmatched junction nucleotides: 12. The CDR3 consists of 16 residues. CDR1 and CDR2 from the germline V gene are SGHAT and FQDESV (reference sequence).

The chain recombines TRBV19 with TRBJ1-1; D not certain. V lost 7 bases and J 1 base, leaving 10 bases between the germline ends. CDR1 is LNHDA and CDR2 is SQIVND in the germline V gene (reference sequence). This CDR3 is 13 amino acids long. CDR3 DNA sequence: TGTGCCAGTATTTTTGGAGGGAACACTGAAGCTTTCTTT. Amino acid sequence: CASIFGGNTEAFF.